This TCR beta chain was obtained from a study of blood T cell repertoires in COVID-19. Study overall: The analysed material was cDNA or gDNA that came from T cells, B-cell-depleted T cells, or PBMCs.

In the original workflow: How many nucleated cells were present was estimated from reference gene primer amplification. The repertoire was sequenced with immunoSEQ multiplex PCR; TCRdb's copy has only in-frame clones and lacks some. The V and J calls and the clone size are those of that table, but D and trimming were determined from the DNA. The sample lists roughly 100,000 clones, roughly 80% seen once, with 15% in the top ten. The CDR3 extends over 15 amino acids. The V gene lost 1 base and the J gene lost 3 bases, with 12 bases spanning the gap. Germline lookup yields CDR1 MDHEN and CDR2 SYDVKM. This chain joins TRBV28 and TRBJ1-1; no clear D gene. Sequenced input: peripheral blood. This TCR derives from a woman of 80 years or more with acute or convalescent COVID-19. In DNA, the CDR3 is TGTGCCAGCAGTTTATCGTGGCAGGCCGACACTGAAGCTTTCTTT. Protein sequence: CASSLSWQADTEAFF.